This is a list of T cell receptor beta chains from one sample in a study of T-cell reconstitution after alpha-beta-depleted transplantation in children. Using its own MiXCR run on the PCR reads, TCRdb lists one record per CDR3 protein. This sample has around 130,000 distinct CDR3 sequences, with 9.7% found just once. The specimen comprised PBMCs, mostly from graft donor cells, sampled 180 days after TCRalphabeta/CD19-depleted stem cell transplant. These receptors all stem from a girl in the first two years of life who had a stem cell transplant for combined immunodeficiency, so the T cells may come from the graft donor. Each CDR3 is given with its conserved first and last residue. The D gene is left open where the match is weak. Part of the rows lack a size; the others show once, few, many or a class for expanded clones.

CDR3 length	V gene	J gene	D gene	clone size	CDR3 DNA	CDR3 protein
13	TRBV5-1	TRBJ2-5	.	.	TGCGCCAGCAGCCAGTCCTCACAAGAGACCCAGTACTTC	CASSQSSQETQYF
13	TRBV12-3/TRBV12-4	TRBJ2-1	.	few	TGTGCCAGCAGTTTGGGAGCGTGGAATGAGCAGTTCTTC	CASSLGAWNEQFF
15	TRBV12-3/TRBV12-4	TRBJ2-7	TRBD1	.	TGTGCCAGCAGTTTGCGGGACAGGGGGACCTACGAGCAGTACTTC	CASSLRDRGTYEQYF
17	TRBV4-1	TRBJ2-1	TRBD2	few	TGCGCCAGCAGCCCAGGCGTGGGGCGGGGGGGCCGCGATGAGCAGTTCTTC	CASSPGVGRGGRDEQFF
14	TRBV12-3/TRBV12-4	TRBJ2-3	TRBD2	.	TGTGCCAGCAGTTTCGCGGGAGGAACAGATACGCAGTATTTT	CASSFAGGTDTQYF
20	TRBV20-1	TRBJ2-1	.	.	TGCAGTGCGCCAAGGCATCCCGACCGCGTCCCCCTTCCCTTTTACAATGAGCAGTTCTTC	CSAPRHPDRVPLPFYNEQFF
16	TRBV20-1	TRBJ2-1	TRBD2	.	TGCAGTGCTAGAGACGCGACTAGCGGATCTTACAATGAGCAGTTCTTC	CSARDATSGSYNEQFF
15	TRBV5-4	TRBJ2-1	TRBD2	many	TGTGCCAGCAGCTTGGGAGGACTAGCCTACAATGAGCAGTTCTTC	CASSLGGLAYNEQFF
13	TRBV29-1	TRBJ1-1	.	many	TGCAGCGTTGTGAGGGATCTGAACACTGAAGCTTTCTTT	CSVVRDLNTEAFF
15	TRBV20-1	TRBJ1-5	TRBD1	.	TGCAGTGCCAAAGACAGGGGGCTACGGAATCAGCCCCAGCATTTT	CSAKDRGLRNQPQHF
13	TRBV7-2	TRBJ2-1	.	.	TGTGCCAGCAGCTTAAGGGGGACTGGTGAGCAGTTCTTC	CASSLRGTGEQFF
14	TRBV11-2	TRBJ2-4	.	.	TGTGCCAGCAGCAACGGGACGTGGCTAAGCAGTCAGTACTTC	CASSNGTWLSSQYF
13	TRBV7-3	TRBJ2-7	.	many	TGTGCCAGCAGCCCCTCACCGGGCTACGAGCAGTACTTC	CASSPSPGYEQYF
16	TRBV7-6	TRBJ2-7	TRBD1	.	TGTGCCAGCAGCTTAGACGTAGGGACAGGGAATTACGAGCAGTACTTC	CASSLDVGTGNYEQYF
16	TRBV7-2	TRBJ2-5	.	.	TGTGCCAGCAGCCCGCCCGGTTGGGCGGTACAAGAGACCCAGTACTTC	CASSPPGWAVQETQYF
15	TRBV20-1	TRBJ2-7	.	.	TGCAGTGCTAGAGATCGGTCAGGGCTCCCAAGCGAGCAGTACTTC	CSARDRSGLPSEQYF
16	TRBV6-2/TRBV6-3	TRBJ2-1	.	.	TGTGCCAGCAGTTACCGCGGACAGATCACCTACAATGAGCAGTTCTTC	CASSYRGQITYNEQFF
15	TRBV18	TRBJ2-6	.	.	TGTGCCAGCTCACTAACTTTCCCTGGGGCCAACGTCCTGACTTTC	CASSLTFPGANVLTF
15	TRBV20-1	TRBJ2-7	.	few	TGCAGTGCTAGAGATAGGAAGGGTTTCCCCTACGAGCAGTACTTC	CSARDRKGFPYEQYF
15	TRBV20-1	TRBJ2-1	TRBD2	.	TGCAGTGCTAGACGGGCTAGCGGGAGGAGGGATGAGCAGTTCTTC	CSARRASGRRDEQFF
17	TRBV20-1	TRBJ2-3	TRBD2	.	TGCAGTGCTAGCGATGCAGGCGGGGGGGCCCCCACAGATACGCAGTATTTT	CSASDAGGGAPTDTQYF
17	TRBV20-1	TRBJ2-1	TRBD2	few	TGCAGTGCCTACAGGACTAGCGGGAGTGTCTCCTACAATGAGCAGTTCTTC	CSAYRTSGSVSYNEQFF
13	TRBV7-3	TRBJ2-5	.	few	TGTGCCAGCAGCTTTCACAGGGAAGAGACCCAGTACTTC	CASSFHREETQYF
11	TRBV5-5	TRBJ2-1	.	.	TGTGCCAGCAGCCCCCAACGTGAGCAGTTCTTC	CASSPQREQFF
13	TRBV5-1	TRBJ1-2	.	.	TGCGCCAGCACGGGTGGAGGGGGCTATGGCTACACCTTC	CASTGGGGYGYTF
14	TRBV29-1	TRBJ2-7	.	few	TGCAGCGTTGAAGAGGGGACGGCGGGCTACGAGCAGTACTTC	CSVEEGTAGYEQYF
12	TRBV20-1	TRBJ2-1	.	few	TGCAGTGCTAGCCCGCCGTACAATGAGCAGTTCTTC	CSASPPYNEQFF
14	TRBV19	TRBJ1-5	.	.	TGTGCCAGTAGTATGGGTAGGGTTAATCAGCCCCAGCATTTT	CASSMGRVNQPQHF
16	TRBV28	TRBJ2-3	.	.	TGTGCCAGCAGTTTCGGGGCGGGACGTGGCACAGATACGCAGTATTTT	CASSFGAGRGTDTQYF
17	TRBV21-1	TRBJ2-2	.	.	TGTGCCAGCAGCCCCGGGACACCAAGAACCAACACCGGGGAGCTGTTTTTT	CASSPGTPRTNTGELFF
14	TRBV20-1	TRBJ1-1	.	few	TGCAGTGGGCCCGGCAGGGTGGGGAACACTGAAGCTTTCTTT	CSGPGRVGNTEAFF
15	TRBV29-1	TRBJ2-3	TRBD1	.	TGCAGCGTTGACAGGGGGAAGTTCGGCACAGATACGCAGTATTTT	CSVDRGKFGTDTQYF
17	TRBV15	TRBJ2-5	TRBD2	few	TGTGCCACCAGCAGAGATTTCGGACTAGCGCTACAAGAGACCCAGTACTTC	CATSRDFGLALQETQYF
16	TRBV3-1	TRBJ2-1	.	.	TGTGCCAGCAGGTCTTCAGGAGGGGCCTCCTACAATGAGCAGTTCTTC	CASRSSGGASYNEQFF
14	TRBV5-1	TRBJ2-5	.	.	TGCGCCAGCAGCCGTGGGGGAACCCAAGAGACCCAGTACTTC	CASSRGGTQETQYF
19	TRBV20-1	TRBJ2-1	TRBD2	.	TGCAGTGCTAGAGATAGGGGGGGCGAGACTAGCGGGGGTTACAATGAGCAGTTCTTC	CSARDRGGETSGGYNEQFF
16	TRBV18	TRBJ2-3	TRBD1	few	TGTGCCAGCTCACCTACGACAGGGGGCCGCACAGATACGCAGTATTTT	CASSPTTGGRTDTQYF
10	TRBV20-1	TRBJ2-7	.	few	TGCAGTGCGGTCTCCTACGAGCAGTACTTC	CSAVSYEQYF
13	TRBV20-1	TRBJ2-3	.	few	TGCAGTGCTAGGGTTGGGGGCACAGATACGCAGTATTTT	CSARVGGTDTQYF
14	TRBV7-9	TRBJ1-5	TRBD1	few	TGTGCCAGCAGCGGACAGGGGCCCTATCAGCCCCAGCATTTT	CASSGQGPYQPQHF
15	TRBV20-1	TRBJ1-6	.	many	TGCAGTGCTACGGGCGGGACTGATCTTAATTCACCCCTCCACTTT	CSATGGTDLNSPLHF
15	TRBV11-2	TRBJ2-1	.	few	TGTGCCAGCAGCTCCGACCAACACTCGGCTAATGAGCAGTTCTTC	CASSSDQHSANEQFF
14	TRBV29-1	TRBJ1-3	.	few	TGCAGCGTTGCCCAAGGGGTATCTGGAAACACCATATATTTT	CSVAQGVSGNTIYF
18	TRBV5-1	TRBJ2-2	TRBD1	.	TGCGCCAGCAGCTTTTCGAAACCGGACAGGGGGCGCATCGGGGAGCTGTTTTTT	CASSFSKPDRGRIGELFF
13	TRBV20-1	TRBJ1-6	TRBD1	few	TGCAGTGCTACGACAGGGAGTAATTCACCCCTCCACTTT	CSATTGSNSPLHF
15	TRBV29-1	TRBJ2-3	.	few	TGCAGCGTTGCCGAGGGAAGGGGTAGGGCAGATACGCAGTATTTT	CSVAEGRGRADTQYF